This TCR beta chain was sequenced for a study of blood T cells in healthy people across ages. Isolation per sample recovered at least 6.5 million PBMCs. Samples each yielded at least 6 micrograms of total RNA. The use of a sample-barcoded 5' primer and a J-beta primer mix characterized a second PCR of 7 to 11 cycles. Using its own MiXCR run on the 5' RACE reads, TCRdb lists one record per CDR3 protein. Of about 1.7 million distinct CDR3 sequences in the sample, 28% were seen once. CDR1 is DFQATT and CDR2 is SNEGSKA in the germline V gene (reference sequence). The CDR3 runs to 13 residues. V dropped 0 bases and J dropped 1 base, with 6 bases sitting between them. Whole-study results and caveats: Diversity estimates drawn from one million T cells were deemed underestimates. TCR beta diversity tracked closely with naive T cell percentage.

A few counts support this clonotype. What it binds is not known. This chain joins TRBV20-1 and TRBJ2-5, with D hard to call. Input material: blood. This sequence originates from a woman aged 25 to 39 in good health. CDR3 sequence: CSARDEAQETQYF. CDR3 DNA sequence: TGCAGTGCTAGAGATGAGGCCCAAGAGACCCAGTACTTC.